This entry describes one TCR beta chain. No antigen is known for it. No quality values exist for individual bases; no much larger clone is one base distant. This entry belongs to a study of blood T cell repertoires in COVID-19 (dated by TCRdb to the early 2020s). A note on the overall study: Collaborator samples came from the United States, Italy and Spain and covered acute and convalescent phases of COVID-19. The prospective study material was composed of cDNA or gDNA derived from T cells, B-cell-depleted T cells, or PBMCs. Where available, HLA class I and class II types were taken from metadata supplied by the sample provider and were not determined by assay-based typing. Sample metadata almost always included a de-identified subject ID, COVID-19 status, age in years and sex. The repertoires were made available in a free public database intended to serve as a resource for research on the immune response to SARS-CoV-2. Samples came from the ongoing ImmuneRACE study (first 160 participants) plus 1,254 subjects from 6 global collaborators. Deeply sampled blood TCRbeta repertoires from subjects exposed to, actively infected with, or recovered from COVID-19 were included in the dataset. Results the study describes overall, beyond this receptor: The quantity of clinical and demographic metadata differed by source and by participant and was supplied without curation.

V is clipped by 8 bases and J by 5 bases, and the sequence between their germline boundaries is 10 bases long. The germline V gene (reference sequence) specifies MNHEY as CDR1 and SMNVEV as CDR2. Including the terminal cysteine and phenylalanine, the CDR3 comprises 11 residues. Only the CDR3 region is kept as DNA, spanning 33 bases read in frame from base 1. Whole blood was collected in K2EDTA tubes by collaborating institutions according to the institutions' own protocols. For TCRbeta analysis, collaborators shipped samples as frozen whole blood, isolated PBMCs, or DNA extracted from either of those sample types. The immunoSEQ Assay, a bias-controlled multiplex PCR, was used to amplify TCRbeta CDR3 regions from genomic DNA. Processing in the source paper ran as follows. Within the assay, amplification of reference gene primers was used to estimate how many nucleated cells each sample contained. To quantify the absolute abundance of each unique TCRbeta CDR3 rearrangement, sequence reads were collapsed and filtered. Productive Simpson clonality was computed per sample as the square root of Simpson's diversity index over productive rearrangements. Sourced from immuneACCESS, this table was stored by TCRdb with only in-frame sequences that have V and J called. A share of the clones is absent; for the studies checked, an unresolved V gene accounts for under half, and the remainder has no known explanation. D and trimming were read from the DNA, whereas the V and J calls and clone size are those reported in that table. Counted in this sample were under 400,000 clones; around 90% of them appeared once. Together, the top ten hold approximately 6.2% of the sample.

The sequenced sample was peripheral blood. This receptor was taken from a man younger than 30 with active or convalescent COVID-19. Recombination joined TRBV27 with TRBJ2-7; perhaps TRBD1 is the D gene, with 5 bases matching. Here is the DNA: TGTGCCAGCCAGGGCGTCAACGAGCAGTACTTC. The encoded protein is CASQGVNEQYF.